What follows are 7 T cell receptor beta chains derived from one specimen sequenced in a study of T cell repertoires in cytomegalovirus infection. MiXCR, run by TCRdb on the reads, gives a single entry per CDR3 protein. This table holds some 680,000 distinct CDR3 sequences, under 40% found once. The sample consisted of PBMCs. These TCRs come from a human donor in good health (CMV status not recorded). Some clones in this sample may be carry-over from other donors' samples.

The chain combines TRBV11-2 with TRBJ2-7, with a tentative D call TRBD2 (5 bases). Germline V lookup: CDR1 SGHAT, CDR2 FQNNGV. The length of the CDR3 is 14 residues. The V end was cut by 1 base, the J end by 3 bases, with 10 bases between. The DNA of the CDR3 is TGTGCCAGCAGCTTAGGAGGGTTGGTCTACGAGCAGTACTTC. This translates into CASSLGGLVYEQYF.

This clonotype appeared many times. The genes are TRBV19 and TRBJ1-5; D is perhaps TRBD1 (6 bases). The CDR3 runs 13 residues. V lost 11 bases to trimming and J lost 4 bases, with 15 bases between them. CDR1 and CDR2 (germline): LNHDA, SQIVND (reference sequence). The CDR3 DNA is TGTGCCTCACAAGGGCAGGGGAATCAGCCCCAGCATTTT. Encoded protein: CASQGQGNQPQHF.

Many counts were recorded for this clonotype. The chain has TRBV7-8 and TRBJ2-5; 8 positions match TRBD2. Per germline, CDR1 SGHVS and CDR2 FQNEAQ. The CDR3 consists of 15 residues. After removal of 5 bases from V and 5 bases from J, the junction contained 10 bases not matched to a gene. The CDR3 sequence: CASSLGGGEMETQYF. The CDR3 DNA sequence: TGTGCCAGCAGCCTCGGGGGGGGGGAAATGGAGACCCAGTACTTC.

The chain combines TRBV11-1 with TRBJ2-1, with 9 bases aligning to TRBD2. V shed 1 base, J shed 4 bases, and the junction held 8 bases outside the gene matches. Germline V CDR1 and CDR2: SGHAT, FQDESV (reference sequence). The CDR3 loop spans 17 amino acids. Written as DNA, the CDR3 is TGTGCCAGCAGCTTAGTGGGCGGGAGGGCGTTATACAATGAGCAGTTCTTC. Amino acid sequence: CASSLVGGRALYNEQFF.

This clonotype was observed at least ten times. The V and J genes are TRBV7-2 and TRBJ2-5, with 11 bases matching TRBD2. The CDR3 extends over 18 amino acids. The ends lost 3 bases at V and 5 bases at J; junction bases unmatched: 14. From germline, CDR1 is SGHTA and CDR2 FQGNSA. The CDR3 DNA reads TGTGCCAGCAGCTTCGATCATAGCGGGAGGGCCCCCCGTGAGACCCAGTACTTC. Translation: CASSFDHSGRAPRETQYF.

In this sample, this clonotype turned up a few times. The chain employs TRBV28 and TRBJ1-4, with 9 bases identical to TRBD1. With V trimmed by 10 bases and J by 8 bases, 14 bases remained unmatched. Germline CDR1 reads MDHEN; CDR2 reads SYDVKM. CDR3 size: 15 residues. The CDR3 sequence is CAIEVQGAVGEKLFF. CDR3 bases: TGTGCCATCGAAGTACAGGGGGCTGTAGGGGAAAAACTGTTTTTT.

The V gene is TRBV23-1, the J gene TRBJ1-4, with a weak D call TRBD1 (5 bases). TRBV23-1 is an ORF; its function is uncertain. This CDR3 region has 16 residues. Between the trimmed V and J ends, which lost 4 bases and 8 bases, there was a span of 20 bases. The CDR3 DNA reads TGCGCCAGCAGTCGGGGGGGAGACAGCGGATGCGAAAAACTGTTTTTT. Translation: CASSRGGDSGCEKLFF.